Sequencing of this T cell receptor (beta chain) was carried out in a study of cytomegalovirus exposure and HLA in healthy donors. Study-level findings and limits: The majority of CMV-associated TCR beta chains were reported as apparently HLA-restricted in a later analysis. Earlier analysis yielded a pattern in which most TCR beta V segments were productive about 87% or about 30% of the time. After further analysis at a later stage, around 17,000 TCR beta sequences were associated with HLA alleles at 0.05 false discovery rate. A missense DCLRE1C variant was associated with V- and J-gene trimming of TCR beta chains in a later analysis, and an independent cohort replicated the association.

Comments on this clone: Its antigen is not known.

The CDR3 spans 13 residues. Germline CDR1 and CDR2: SGHRS and YFSETQ. The ends lost 0 bases at V and 7 bases at J; junction bases unmatched: 1. PCR amplification relied on 60 Vbeta primers (plus 13 Jbeta primers). Clones were sequenced by immunoSEQ multiplex PCR, and TCRdb holds only the in-frame ones, with some missing. The repertoire holds roughly 190,000 clones, with around 82% as singletons. Sequenced input: PBMCs. This clonotype was obtained from a woman aged 25 to 45 in good health and CMV-seropositive. The chain couples TRBV5-1 to TRBJ2-7; 10 bases map to TRBD2. The CDR3 loop is CASSLDSGREQYF. The CDR3 coding sequence is TGCGCCAGCAGCTTGGATAGCGGGAGGGAGCAGTACTTC.